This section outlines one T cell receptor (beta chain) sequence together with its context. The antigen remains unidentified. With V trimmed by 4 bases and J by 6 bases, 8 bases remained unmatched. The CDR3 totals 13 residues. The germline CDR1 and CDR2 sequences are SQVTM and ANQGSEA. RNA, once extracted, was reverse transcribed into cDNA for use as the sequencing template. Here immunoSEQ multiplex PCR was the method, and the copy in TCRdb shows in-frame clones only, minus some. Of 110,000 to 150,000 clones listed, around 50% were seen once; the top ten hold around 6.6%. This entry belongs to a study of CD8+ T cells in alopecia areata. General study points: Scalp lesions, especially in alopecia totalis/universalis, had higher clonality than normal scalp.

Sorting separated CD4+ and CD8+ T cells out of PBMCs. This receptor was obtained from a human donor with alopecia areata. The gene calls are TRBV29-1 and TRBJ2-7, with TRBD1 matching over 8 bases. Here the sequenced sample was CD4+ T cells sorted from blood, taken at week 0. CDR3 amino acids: CSVAGQGAGEQYF. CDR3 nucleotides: TGCAGCGTTGCAGGTCAGGGGGCGGGCGAGCAGTACTTC.